The sequence of this TCR beta chain was determined in a study of blood T cells in healthy people across ages. Germline values: CDR1 MNHEY, CDR2 SVGAGI. The CDR3 runs to 15 residues. Total RNA was extracted at no less than 6 micrograms per sample. Primers used in a second PCR of roughly 6 to 11 cycles were a sample-barcoded 5' primer and a J-beta primer mix. From the 5' RACE reads, TCRdb called clonotypes with MiXCR, one entry per CDR3 protein. The table lists over a million distinct CDR3 sequences, under 45% of them singletons. As regards this clonotype: At one end the junction does not follow the germline gene, possibly because of a read error.

The chain combines TRBV6-5 with TRBJ2-7, with 7 bases that match TRBD2. The receptor's source is an older woman in good health. The sample consisted of blood. CDR3 sequence: CASSYAGGGLDEQYF. Here the CDR3 DNA reads TGTGCCAGTAGTTACGCCGGGGGAGGGTTGGACGAGCAGTACTTC.